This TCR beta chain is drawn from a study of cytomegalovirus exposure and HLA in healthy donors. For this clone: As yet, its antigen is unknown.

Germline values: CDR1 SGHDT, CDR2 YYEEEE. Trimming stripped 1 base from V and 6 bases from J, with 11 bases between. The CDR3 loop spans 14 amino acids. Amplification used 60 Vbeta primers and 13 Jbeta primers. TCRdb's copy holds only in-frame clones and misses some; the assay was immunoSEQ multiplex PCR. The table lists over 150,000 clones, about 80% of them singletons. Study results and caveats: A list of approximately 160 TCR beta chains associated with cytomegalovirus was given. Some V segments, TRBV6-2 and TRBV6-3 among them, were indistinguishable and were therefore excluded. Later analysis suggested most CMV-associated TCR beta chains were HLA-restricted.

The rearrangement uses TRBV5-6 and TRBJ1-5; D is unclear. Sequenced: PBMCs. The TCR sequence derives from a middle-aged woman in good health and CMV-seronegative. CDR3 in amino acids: CASSLSGTVQPQHF. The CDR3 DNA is TGTGCCAGCAGCTTGAGTGGTACAGTTCAGCCCCAGCATTTT.